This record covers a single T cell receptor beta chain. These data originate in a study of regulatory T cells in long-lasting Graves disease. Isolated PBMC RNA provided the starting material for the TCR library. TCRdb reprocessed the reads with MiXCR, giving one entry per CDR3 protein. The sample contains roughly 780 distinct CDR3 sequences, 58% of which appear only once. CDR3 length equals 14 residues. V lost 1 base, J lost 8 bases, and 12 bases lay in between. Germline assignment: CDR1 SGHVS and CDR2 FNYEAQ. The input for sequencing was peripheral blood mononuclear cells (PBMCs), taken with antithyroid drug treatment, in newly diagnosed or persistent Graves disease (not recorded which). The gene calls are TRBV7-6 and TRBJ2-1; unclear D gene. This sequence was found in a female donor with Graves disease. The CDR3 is CASSLGRAGYEQFF. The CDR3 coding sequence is TGTGCCAGCAGCTTAGGCCGGGCAGGTTATGAGCAGTTCTTC.